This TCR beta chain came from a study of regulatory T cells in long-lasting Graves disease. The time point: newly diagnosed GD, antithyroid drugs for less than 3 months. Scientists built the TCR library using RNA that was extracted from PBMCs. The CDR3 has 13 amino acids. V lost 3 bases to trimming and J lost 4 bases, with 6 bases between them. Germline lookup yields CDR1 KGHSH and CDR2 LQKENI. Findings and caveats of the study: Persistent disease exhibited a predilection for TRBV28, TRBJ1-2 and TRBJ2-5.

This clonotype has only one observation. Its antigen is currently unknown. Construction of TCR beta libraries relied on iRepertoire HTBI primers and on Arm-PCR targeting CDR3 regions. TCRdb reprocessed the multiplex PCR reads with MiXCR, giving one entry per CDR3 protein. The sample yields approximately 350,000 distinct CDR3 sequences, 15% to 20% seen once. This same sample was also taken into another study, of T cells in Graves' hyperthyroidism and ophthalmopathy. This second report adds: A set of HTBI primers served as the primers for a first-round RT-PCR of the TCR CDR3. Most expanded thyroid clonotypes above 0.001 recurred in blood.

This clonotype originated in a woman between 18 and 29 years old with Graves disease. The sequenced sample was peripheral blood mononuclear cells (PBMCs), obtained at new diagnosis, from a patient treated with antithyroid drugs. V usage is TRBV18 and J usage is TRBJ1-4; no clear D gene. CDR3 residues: CASSPGGNEKLFF. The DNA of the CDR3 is TGTGCCAGCTCACCCGGCGGTAATGAAAAACTGTTTTTT.